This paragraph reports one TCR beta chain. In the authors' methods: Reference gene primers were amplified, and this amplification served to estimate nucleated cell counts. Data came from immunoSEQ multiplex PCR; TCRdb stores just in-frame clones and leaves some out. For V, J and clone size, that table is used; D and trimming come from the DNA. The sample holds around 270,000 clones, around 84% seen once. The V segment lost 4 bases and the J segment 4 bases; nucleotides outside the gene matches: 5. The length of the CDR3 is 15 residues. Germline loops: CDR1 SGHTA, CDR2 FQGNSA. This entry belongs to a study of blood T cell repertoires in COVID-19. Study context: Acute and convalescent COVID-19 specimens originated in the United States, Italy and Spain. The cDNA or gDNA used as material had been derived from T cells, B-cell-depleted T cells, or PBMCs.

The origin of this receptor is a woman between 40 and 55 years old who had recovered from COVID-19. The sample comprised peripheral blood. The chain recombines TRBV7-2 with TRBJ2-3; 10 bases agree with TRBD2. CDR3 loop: CASSSSGGLSDTQYF. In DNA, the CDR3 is TGTGCCAGCAGCTCTAGCGGGGGTTTGTCAGATACGCAGTATTTT.